This T cell receptor beta chain was recorded in a study of tumor-infiltrating lymphocytes in oesophageal squamous cell carcinoma. Concerning this clonotype itself: A read error may be the cause here, since a much bigger clone is one base away.

TCRdb itself ran the PCR reads through MiXCR, one entry per CDR3 protein. The sample records about 24,000 distinct CDR3 sequences, more than 35% being singletons. Germline V gives CDR1 SGHRS, CDR2 YFSETQ. The CDR3 totals 11 residues. Specimen: esophageal tumor tissue. This sequence was found in a male donor with esophageal squamous cell carcinoma. V usage is TRBV5-1 and J usage is TRBJ2-1; D possibly uses TRBD1 or TRBD2 (5 bases each). CDR3 loop: CASKDIEGPYF. The CDR3 nucleotides are TGCGCCAGCAAAGACATTGAGGGGCCGTACTTC. Drawing the rest from reference TRBV5-1 and TRBJ2-1, the complete variable domain is KAGVTQTPRYLIKTRGQQVTLSCSPISGHRSVSWYQQTPGQGLQFLFEYFSETQRNKGNFPGRFSGRQFSNSRSEMNVSTLELGDSALYLCASKDIEGPYFGPGTRLTVL.